This is a list of T cell receptor beta chains from one sample in a study of blood T cell repertoires in COVID-19. The assay was immunoSEQ multiplex PCR, and TCRdb's table has in-frame clones only and misses some. The sample carries some 670,000 clones, approximately 90% recorded once. The sequenced sample consisted of peripheral blood. The receptor set was obtained from a woman younger than 35 with acute or convalescent COVID-19. Both conserved end residues are part of each CDR3. A D gene is named only where the DNA matches it firmly. Clone size is stated in some rows and not others, as once, few, many or a class when expanded.

D gene: TRBD1; V gene: TRBV30; clone size: .; J gene: TRBJ1-6; CDR3 protein: CAWSQGQGQNSPLHF; CDR3 DNA: TGTGCCTGGAGCCAGGGACAGGGACAGAATTCACCCCTCCACTTT
D gene: TRBD2; V gene: TRBV5-6; clone size: .; J gene: TRBJ2-7; CDR3 protein: CPSSRGGGSYEQYF; CDR3 DNA: TGTCCCAGCAGCCGCGGGGGGGGATCCTACGAGCAGTACTTC
D gene: TRBD2; V gene: TRBV6-2/TRBV6-3; clone size: once; J gene: TRBJ2-3; CDR3 protein: CASTPPGLGTDTQYF; CDR3 DNA: TGTGCCAGCACCCCCCCGGGACTAGGCACAGATACGCAGTATTTT
D gene: .; V gene: TRBV12-5; clone size: .; J gene: TRBJ1-1; CDR3 protein: CASGLALSWETEAFF; CDR3 DNA: TGTGCTAGTGGTTTGGCCCTCTCCTGGGAGACTGAAGCTTTCTTT
D gene: .; V gene: TRBV5-4; clone size: .; J gene: TRBJ2-7; CDR3 protein: CASSPTPRGNYEQYF; CDR3 DNA: TGTGCCAGCAGCCCGACCCCGCGCGGAAACTACGAGCAGTACTTC
D gene: .; V gene: TRBV5-5; clone size: .; J gene: TRBJ1-2; CDR3 protein: CASSTLTGYGYTF; CDR3 DNA: TGTGCCAGCAGCACCCTTACGGGCTATGGCTACACCTTC
D gene: TRBD1; V gene: TRBV18; clone size: .; J gene: TRBJ1-2; CDR3 protein: CASSPRTGEISGGYGYTF; CDR3 DNA: TGTGCCAGCTCACCCAGGACAGGGGAGATATCAGGCGGCTATGGCTACACCTTC
D gene: TRBD1; V gene: TRBV14; clone size: .; J gene: TRBJ1-2; CDR3 protein: CASSRDRASHGGYTF; CDR3 DNA: TGTGCCAGCAGCCGGGACAGGGCGTCTCATGGTGGCTACACCTTC
D gene: .; V gene: TRBV30; clone size: .; J gene: TRBJ2-7; CDR3 protein: CAWSGQYYEQYF; CDR3 DNA: TGTGCCTGGAGTGGACAGTACTACGAGCAGTACTTC
D gene: TRBD2; V gene: TRBV3-1/TRBV3-2; clone size: .; J gene: TRBJ2-7; CDR3 protein: CASSQGAGNPHYEQYF; CDR3 DNA: TGTGCCAGCAGCCAAGGAGCGGGGAACCCACACTACGAGCAGTACTTC
D gene: .; V gene: TRBV14; clone size: .; J gene: TRBJ1-1; CDR3 protein: CASSRDRPGSWAEAFF; CDR3 DNA: TGTGCCAGCAGCCGAGATAGACCAGGTTCGTGGGCTGAAGCTTTCTTT
D gene: TRBD2; V gene: TRBV6-4; clone size: few; J gene: TRBJ2-1; CDR3 protein: CASSDKAGGGNEQFF; CDR3 DNA: TGTGCCAGCAGTGACAAAGCGGGGGGTGGGAATGAGCAGTTCTTC